This T cell receptor beta chain was found in a study of cytomegalovirus exposure and HLA in healthy donors. With 60 Vbeta and 13 Jbeta primers, the PCR was carried out. The assay was immunoSEQ multiplex PCR, and TCRdb's table has in-frame clones only and misses some. The table records about 130,000 clones, over 70% of them present only once. In germline, CDR1 is SGHTA, CDR2 FQGNSA. The V end was cut by 1 base, the J end by 2 bases, with 7 bases between. The CDR3 spans 14 residues. This clone has only a few counts. The V gene is TRBV7-2, the J gene TRBJ2-3; D is unresolved. Sequencing was done on a sample of PBMCs. The receptor comes from a woman in her thirties or forties in good health and CMV-seropositive. CDR3 amino acids: CASSLVWATDTQYF. CDR3 DNA sequence: TGTGCCAGCAGCTTAGTTTGGGCCACAGATACGCAGTATTTT.